This T cell receptor beta chain came from a study of blood T cell repertoires in COVID-19. Study in general: Samples of COVID-19 (acute and convalescent) were obtained from the United States, Italy and Spain. The cDNA or gDNA used as material had been derived from T cells, B-cell-depleted T cells, or PBMCs.

CDR1 and CDR2 (germline): SGHTA, FQGNSA. V shed 3 bases and J 5 bases; nucleotides not matched to a gene: 6. The CDR3 is 15 residues long. Original analysis: Amplification of reference gene primers was used by the study to estimate nucleated cell counts. Sequencing used immunoSEQ multiplex PCR; TCRdb keeps in-frame clones, though not all of them. V and J calls and clone size come straight from that table; D and trimming were deduced from the DNA. The sample includes 250,000 to 350,000 clones, 88% seen only once; the top ten take over 6%. The sequenced material came from peripheral blood. The chain combines TRBV7-2 with TRBJ2-1; 8 nucleotides agree with TRBD2. This TCR was recovered from a woman in her twenties or thirties who had recovered from COVID-19. The chain's CDR3 is CASSFGGAPNNEQFF. CDR3 DNA sequence: TGTGCCAGCAGCTTCGGGGGGGCGCCGAACAATGAGCAGTTCTTC.